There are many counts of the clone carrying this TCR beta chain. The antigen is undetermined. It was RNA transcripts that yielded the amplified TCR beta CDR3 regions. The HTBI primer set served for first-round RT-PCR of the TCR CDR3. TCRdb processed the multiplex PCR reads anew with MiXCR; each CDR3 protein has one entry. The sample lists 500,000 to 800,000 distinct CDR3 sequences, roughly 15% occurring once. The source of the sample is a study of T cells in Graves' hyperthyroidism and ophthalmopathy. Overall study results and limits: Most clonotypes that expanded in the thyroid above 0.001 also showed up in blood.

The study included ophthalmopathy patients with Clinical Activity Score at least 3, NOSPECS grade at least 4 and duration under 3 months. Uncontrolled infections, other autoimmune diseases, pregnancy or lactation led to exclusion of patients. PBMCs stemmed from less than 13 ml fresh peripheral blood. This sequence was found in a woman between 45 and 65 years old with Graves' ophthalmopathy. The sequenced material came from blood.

The CDR3 DNA sequence: TGCAGTGCTAATAGCGGGGCTAGCACAGATACGCAGTATTTT. Amino acid sequence: CSANSGASTDTQYF. J is TRBJ2-3 and V is TRBV20-1, with 8 bases that match TRBD2. With 4 bases clipped from V and 0 bases from J, the junction kept 3 bases outside the gene matches. Germline CDR1 is DFQATT and CDR2 is SNEGSKA (reference sequence). CDR3 length equals 14 residues.